This TCR beta chain derives from a study of shared clonotypes between healthy human individuals. Free of recent acute infections or vaccinations, the donors were healthy HIV-negative adults. CD4+ cell separation produced CD45RA+ naive and CD45RA-negative memory subsets. In its sample, this clone was seen once. Its target is unknown. When replicate PCRs were run on sorted subsets, they used about 200 ng DNA, 30,000 to 35,000 T cell genomes. Repertoires were generated with immunoSEQ multiplex PCR, while TCRdb's copy carries only in-frame clones and drops some. The sample records roughly 1.5 million clones, 95% to 99% being singletons. Trimming cost V 3 bases and J 2 bases, with 13 bases left between them. This CDR3 spans 15 amino acids. Germline CDR1 KGHSH, CDR2 LQKENI. Study-wide findings and caveats: Memory subsets generally showed smaller estimated richness than naive subsets did.

This chain uses TRBV18 with TRBJ2-5, with a weak D call TRBD1 (6 bases). The receptor was isolated from a man aged 30 to 45 in good health. The sample taken for sequencing was naive CD4+ T cells sorted from blood. Noted subset: CD45RA+ positively selected. CDR3 bases: TGTGCCAGCTCACCGCAGGGGCAGGGGCAAGAGACCCAGTACTTC. It is translated as CASSPQGQGQETQYF. Filled out from reference TRBV18 and TRBJ2-5, the complete variable domain reads NAGVMQNPRHLVRRRGQEARLRCSPMKGHSHVYWYRQLPEEGLKFMVYLQKENIIDESGMPKERFSAEFPKEGPSILRIQQVVRGDSAAYFCASSPQGQGQETQYFGPGTRLLVL.